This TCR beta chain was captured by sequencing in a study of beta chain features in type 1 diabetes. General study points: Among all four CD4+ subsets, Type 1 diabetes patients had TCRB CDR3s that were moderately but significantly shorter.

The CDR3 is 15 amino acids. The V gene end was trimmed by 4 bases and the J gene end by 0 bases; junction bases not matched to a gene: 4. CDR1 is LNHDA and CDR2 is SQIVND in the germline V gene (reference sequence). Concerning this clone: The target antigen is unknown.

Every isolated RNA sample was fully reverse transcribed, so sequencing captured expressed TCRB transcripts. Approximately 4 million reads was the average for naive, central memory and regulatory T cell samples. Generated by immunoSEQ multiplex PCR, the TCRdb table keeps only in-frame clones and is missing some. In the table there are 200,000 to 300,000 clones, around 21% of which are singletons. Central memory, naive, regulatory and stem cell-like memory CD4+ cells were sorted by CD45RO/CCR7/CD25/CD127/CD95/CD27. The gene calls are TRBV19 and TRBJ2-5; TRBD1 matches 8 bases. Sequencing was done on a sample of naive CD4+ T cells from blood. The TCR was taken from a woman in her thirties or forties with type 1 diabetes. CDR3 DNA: TGTGCCAGTAGTAGGGGACAGGTGTACCAAGAGACCCAGTACTTC. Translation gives CASSRGQVYQETQYF.